This T cell receptor beta chain is drawn from a study of blood T cell repertoires in COVID-19. Background on the study: The analysed material was cDNA or gDNA that came from T cells, B-cell-depleted T cells, or PBMCs.

Participants' reported clinical history set cohort assignment. Some clones are missing from TCRdb's copy, which holds only in-frame ones; the method was immunoSEQ multiplex PCR. The sample comprises about 380,000 clones, 88% of which are singletons, and about 1.1% rests with the top ten. The origin of this receptor is a woman aged 18-29 years who had recovered from COVID-19. The sample taken for sequencing was PBMCs or T cells enriched from blood (not recorded which).

CDR3 sequence reads: CASSPRGLAGFNEQFF. The DNA for the CDR3 is TGTGCCAGCAGCCCCAGGGGACTAGCGGGTTTCAATGAGCAGTTCTTC. The V and J genes are TRBV7-8 and TRBJ2-1, with TRBD2 matching over 12 bases. The CDR3 extends over 16 amino acids. J was trimmed by 6 bases and V by 5 bases; bases with no gene match: 8. The germline V gene has CDR1 SGHVS and CDR2 FQNEAQ.